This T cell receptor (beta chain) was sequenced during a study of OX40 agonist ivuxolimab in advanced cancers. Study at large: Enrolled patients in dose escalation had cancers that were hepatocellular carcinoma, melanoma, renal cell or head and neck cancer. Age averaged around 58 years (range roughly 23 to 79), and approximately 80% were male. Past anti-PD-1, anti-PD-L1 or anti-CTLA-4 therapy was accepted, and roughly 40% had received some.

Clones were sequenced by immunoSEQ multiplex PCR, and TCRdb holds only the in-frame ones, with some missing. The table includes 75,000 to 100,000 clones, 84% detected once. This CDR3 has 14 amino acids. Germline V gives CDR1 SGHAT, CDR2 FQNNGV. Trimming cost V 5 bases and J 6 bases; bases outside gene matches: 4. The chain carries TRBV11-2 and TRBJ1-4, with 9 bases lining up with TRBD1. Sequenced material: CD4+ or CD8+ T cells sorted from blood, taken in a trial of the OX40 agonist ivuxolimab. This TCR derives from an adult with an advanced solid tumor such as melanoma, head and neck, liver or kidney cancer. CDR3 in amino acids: CASSLGTGYEKLFF. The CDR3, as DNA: TGTGCCAGCAGCCTCGGGACAGGGTATGAAAAACTGTTTTTT.